This T cell receptor beta chain emerged from a study of shared T cell receptors in the human thymus. The CDR3 runs to 15 residues. Germline V lookup: CDR1 SGHDT, CDR2 YYEEEE. Trimming took 4 bases from V and 5 from J; bases not matched to a gene: 9. Using immunoSEQ multiplex PCR, the repertoire was profiled, and TCRdb retains in-frame clones only, with some absent. This sample yields 650,000 to 950,000 clones, of which 70% to 90% are seen a single time; 0.0095% to 0.013% belongs to the top ten. The same data also went into a second study, on human thymus T cells.

V usage is TRBV5-6 and J usage is TRBJ2-1; 7 bases match TRBD1. The TCR originated in a girl under three years old with a congenital heart defect. Sequenced input: thymocytes. This CDR3 reads CASSPDRSLHNEQFF. The CDR3 DNA reads TGTGCCAGCAGCCCGGACAGGTCCTTGCACAATGAGCAGTTCTTC. Full variable domain (outside the CDR3, taken from reference TRBV5-6 and TRBJ2-1): DAGVTQSPTHLIKTRGQQVTLRCSPKSGHDTVSWYQQALGQGPQFIFQYYEEEERQRGNFPDRFSGHQFPNYSSELNVNALLLGDSALYLCASSPDRSLHNEQFFGPGTRLTVL.